This T cell receptor beta chain was retrieved from a study of graft-versus-host responses after intestinal transplantation. Study information: Recipients obtained multivisceral, liver-intestinal, or isolated intestinal transplants. The study gave all recipients anti-thymocyte globulin induction, then tacrolimus and steroids for about three years. Study observations and caveats: Recipient marrow harbored GvH clones, some of which surfaced first in ileum or blood.

Germline CDR1 reads KGHSY; CDR2 reads FQNENV. V lost 0 bases, J lost 6 bases, and 3 bases stayed unmatched. This CDR3 has 15 amino acids. About this clone itself: Its antigen is not known.

Here immunoSEQ multiplex PCR was the method, and the copy in TCRdb shows in-frame clones only, minus some. Of under 75,000 clones listed, around 90% are singletons. The specimen comprised unstimulated CD8+ T cells sorted from spleen or lymph node cells, sampled before transplant. This chain uses TRBV16 with TRBJ1-5, with 9 bases matching TRBD1. The receptor comes from a human donor who was the organ donor for an intestinal transplant. CDR3 loop: CASSQSDRGSQPQHF. The CDR3 coding sequence is TGTGCCAGCAGCCAATCGGACAGGGGAAGTCAGCCCCAGCATTTT.